This T cell receptor (beta chain) appears in the sequencing data of a study of T cell responses to AZD1222 COVID-19 vaccine (dated by TCRdb to about 2021). At the level of the whole study: AZD1222 recipients with second doses at about 4 weeks or about 12 weeks were pooled, because spike-specific TCR depth and breadth did not differ between schedules. A total of approximately 240 trial participants underwent TCR sequencing, of whom about 210 had received two doses of AZD1222 and some 26 had received two doses of the MenACWY control vaccine. Enrollment into the trials was organized by age into subgroups of 18-55, 56-69 and 70-plus years, and those subgroups contained about 150, 27 and 61 TCR-sequenced participants, respectively. What the work shows at the level of the full study, not this receptor alone: Most participants were white British and females outnumbered males, and the authors suggested that clonal diversity may have been underestimated. The whole spike protein was spanned by vaccine-associated CD4 TCRs, and dominant responses were seen in regions 160-218 and 743-854. Because no day 14 peak-response samples were available, repertoires were characterized only after the peak T cell response. Reportedly, almost half of the unique spike-specific TCRs recognized epitopes lying outside the regions that are mutated in the B.1.351 and B.1.1.7 variants. Conclusions about previously exposed vaccinees are limited, since just six AZD1222 recipients were seropositive for SARS-CoV-2 at baseline. In the small 56-69-year group, the increase in depth fell short of significance, most likely because of low power. After two AZD1222 doses, both the breadth and the depth of spike-specific TCRs were significantly higher than at day 0 and than in MenACWY recipients.

The intended sense of this specimen's time point label: baseline before first vaccination. Vaccinee samples came from UK trials COV001 and COV002, including a single-blind randomized controlled phase 2/3 trial of AZD1222 (ChAdOx1 nCoV-19) in healthy adults. For TCRbeta chain sequencing, PBMC samples were collected from trial participants at day 0 and at day 28 after the second dose. The CDR3 regions of human TCRbeta chains were analyzed by immunosequencing. The original pipeline was this. TCRs in the repertoires were matched against a reference library of SARS-CoV-2-specific TCRs that had been generated with the MIRA antigen-specificity platform. Breadth was defined as the fraction of unique TCRs that were SARS-CoV-2-associated, and depth was defined as the fraction of total T cells that were SARS-CoV-2-associated. Using the MIRA data, every spike-specific TCR was mapped to the spike region that the TCR reacted to and assigned to either a CD4 or a CD8 class. Log10-transformed breadth and depth values were compared by one-way ANOVA with Sidak's multiple comparisons tests. Sourced from immuneACCESS, this table was stored by TCRdb with only in-frame sequences that have V and J called. A share of the clones is absent; for the studies checked, an unresolved V gene accounts for under half, and the remainder has no known explanation. V and J calls and clone size are as listed in that table; D and trimming were resolved from the DNA. The sample yields 55,000 to 90,000 clones; 84% were counted once. The ten largest clones capture approximately 9.8% of the sample.

Including cysteine and phenylalanine, the CDR3 has 14 amino acids. Here the CDR3 DNA is all that survives: 42 bases in frame from base 1. V and J lose 5 bases and 8 bases, and a span of 18 bases separates them. Based on the germline V gene (reference sequence), the CDR1 and CDR2 sequences are LNHDA and SQIVND. This clone was counted only a few times. This receptor's antigen is unknown. Per-base quality was not reported, and no clone a single base away is much larger than it. This receptor was identified in an adult in good health. Recombination linked TRBV19 to TRBJ1-1; the D gene is not confidently resolved. This material consisted of peripheral blood, taken on day 0 of AZD1222 vaccination. This receptor has the CDR3 CASSFQPRRSEAFF. The sequenced DNA: TGTGCCAGTAGTTTCCAACCCAGGAGATCAGAAGCTTTCTTT.